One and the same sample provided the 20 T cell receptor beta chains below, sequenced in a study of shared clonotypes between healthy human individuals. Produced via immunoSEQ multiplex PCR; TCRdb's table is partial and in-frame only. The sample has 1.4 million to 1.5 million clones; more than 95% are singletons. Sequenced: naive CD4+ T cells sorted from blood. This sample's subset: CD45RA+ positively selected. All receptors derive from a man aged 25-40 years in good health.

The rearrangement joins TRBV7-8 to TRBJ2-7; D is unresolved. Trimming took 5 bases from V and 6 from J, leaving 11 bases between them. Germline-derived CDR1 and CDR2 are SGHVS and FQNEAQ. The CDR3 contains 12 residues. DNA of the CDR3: TGTGCCAGCAGCCATCGACTTGCCGAGCAGTACTTC. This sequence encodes CASSHRLAEQYF.

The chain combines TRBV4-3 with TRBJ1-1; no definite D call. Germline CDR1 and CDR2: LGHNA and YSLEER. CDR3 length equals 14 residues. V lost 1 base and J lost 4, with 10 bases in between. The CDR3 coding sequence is TGCGCCAGCAGCCAAGGACGGTGGAGCACTGAAGCTTTCTTT. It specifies CASSQGRWSTEAFF.

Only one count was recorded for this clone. Written as DNA, the CDR3 is TGTGCCAGCAGTCCTAGCGGGGCAGAGCCCTACGAGCAGTACTTC. Its protein product is CASSPSGAEPYEQYF. The chain couples TRBV7-6 to TRBJ2-7; 9 bases fit TRBD2. The ends lost 6 bases at V and 2 bases at J; junction bases unmatched: 8. This CDR3 has 15 amino acids. Germline CDR1 reads SGHVS; CDR2 reads FNYEAQ.

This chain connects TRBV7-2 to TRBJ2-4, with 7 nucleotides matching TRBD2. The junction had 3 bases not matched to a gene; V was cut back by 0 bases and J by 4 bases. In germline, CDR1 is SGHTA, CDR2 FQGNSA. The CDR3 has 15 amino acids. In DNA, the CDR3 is TGTGCCAGCAGCTTAGCGGGAGGGATAAAAAACATTCAGTACTTC. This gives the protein CASSLAGGIKNIQYF.

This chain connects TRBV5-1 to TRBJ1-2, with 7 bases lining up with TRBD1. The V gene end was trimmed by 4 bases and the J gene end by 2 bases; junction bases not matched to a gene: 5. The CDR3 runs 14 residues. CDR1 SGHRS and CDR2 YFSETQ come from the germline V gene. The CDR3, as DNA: TGCGCCAGCAGCCTGCAGGGGGGCAACTATGGCTACACCTTC. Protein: CASSLQGGNYGYTF.

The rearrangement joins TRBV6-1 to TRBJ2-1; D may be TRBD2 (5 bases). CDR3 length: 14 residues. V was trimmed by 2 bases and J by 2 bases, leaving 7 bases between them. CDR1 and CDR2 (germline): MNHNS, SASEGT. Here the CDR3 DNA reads TGTGCCAGCAGTGAATGGGAGACCTACAATGAGCAGTTCTTC. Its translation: CASSEWETYNEQFF.

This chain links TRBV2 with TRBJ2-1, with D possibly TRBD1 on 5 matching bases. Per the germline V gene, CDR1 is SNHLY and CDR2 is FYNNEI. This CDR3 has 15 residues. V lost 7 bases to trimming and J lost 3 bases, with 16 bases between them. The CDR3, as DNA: TGTGCCAGCACAGGGTCCCGGACATACTACAATGAGCAGTTCTTC. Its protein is CASTGSRTYYNEQFF.

The CDR3 loop reads CASSLAFDSSGFYEQYF. The CDR3 nucleotides are TGTGCCAGCAGCTTGGCCTTCGACTCTAGCGGATTCTACGAGCAGTACTTC. The genes are TRBV5-4 and TRBJ2-7, with 7 bases lining up with TRBD2. J gave up 3 bases and V 0 bases, and 12 bases lay outside the gene matches. Germline V gives CDR1 SGHNT, CDR2 YYREEE (reference sequence). This CDR3 has 17 residues.

The CDR3 sequence: CASSERLAGLGEQFF. CDR3 coding DNA: TGTGCCAGCAGTGAAAGGTTAGCGGGACTAGGTGAGCAGTTCTTC. V gene TRBV6-1 combines with J gene TRBJ2-1; TRBD2 matches 8 bases. Per germline, CDR1 MNHNS and CDR2 SASEGT. V lost 2 bases, J lost 9 bases, and 9 bases stayed unmatched. CDR3 size: 15 residues.

This chain's CDR3 is CASSKDRVYGYTF. CDR3 bases: TGCGCCAGCAGCAAGGACAGGGTCTATGGCTACACCTTC. The chain recombines TRBV5-1 with TRBJ1-2; 8 bases line up with TRBD1. Germline-derived CDR1 and CDR2 are SGHRS and YFSETQ. The CDR3 spans 13 residues. Trimming at V came to 4 bases and at J to 4 bases, leaving 3 bases not matched to a gene.

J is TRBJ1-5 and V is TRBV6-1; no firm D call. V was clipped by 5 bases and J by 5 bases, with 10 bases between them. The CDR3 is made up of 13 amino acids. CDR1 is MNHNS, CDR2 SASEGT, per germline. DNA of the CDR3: TGTGCCAGCAGTCCCCAGAACGATCAGCCCCAGCATTTT. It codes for CASSPQNDQPQHF.

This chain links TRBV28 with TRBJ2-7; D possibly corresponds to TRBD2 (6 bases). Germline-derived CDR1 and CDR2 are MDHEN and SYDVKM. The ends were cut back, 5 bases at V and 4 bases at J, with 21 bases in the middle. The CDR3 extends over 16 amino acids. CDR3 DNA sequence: TGTGCCAGCAGTCCCGTACAAGGCGGGATAGGGTACGAGCAGTACTTC. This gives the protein CASSPVQGGIGYEQYF.

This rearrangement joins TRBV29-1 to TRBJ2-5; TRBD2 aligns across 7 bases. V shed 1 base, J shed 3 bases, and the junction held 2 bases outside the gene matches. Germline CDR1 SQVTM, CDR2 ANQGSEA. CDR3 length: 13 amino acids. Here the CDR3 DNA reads TGCAGCGTTGAAGGCGGGAGAAAAGAGACCCAGTACTTC. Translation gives CSVEGGRKETQYF.

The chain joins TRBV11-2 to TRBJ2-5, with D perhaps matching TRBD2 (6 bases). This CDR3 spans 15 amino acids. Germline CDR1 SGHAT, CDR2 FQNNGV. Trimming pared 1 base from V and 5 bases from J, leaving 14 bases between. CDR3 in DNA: TGTGCCAGCAGCTTAGTTGTCGGGAGAGGGGAGACCCAGTACTTC. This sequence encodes CASSLVVGRGETQYF.

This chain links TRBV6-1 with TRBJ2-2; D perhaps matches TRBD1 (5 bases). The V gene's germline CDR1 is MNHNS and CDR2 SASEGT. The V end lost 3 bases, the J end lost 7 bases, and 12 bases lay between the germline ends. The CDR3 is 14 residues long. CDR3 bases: TGTGCCAGCAGTGAGGGGCCCAGGGTCGGGGAGCTGTTTTTT. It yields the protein CASSEGPRVGELFF.

The DNA for the CDR3 is TGTGCCAGCAGTAGCGGGAGAAGGTCCTACGAGCAGTACTTC. Translation gives CASSSGRRSYEQYF. This chain uses TRBV6-5 with TRBJ2-7; 8 nucleotides agree with TRBD2. This CDR3 contains 14 residues. The junction had 4 bases not matched to a gene; V was cut back by 5 bases and J by 1 base. CDR1 is MNHEY, CDR2 SVGAGI, per germline.

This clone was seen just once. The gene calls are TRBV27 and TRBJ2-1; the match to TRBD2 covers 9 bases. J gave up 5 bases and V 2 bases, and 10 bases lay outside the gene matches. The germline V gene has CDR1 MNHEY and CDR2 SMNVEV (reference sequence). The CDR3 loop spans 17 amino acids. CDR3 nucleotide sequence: TGTGCCAGCAGTTTACTTGCGGGAGGGCGGTGGGACAATGAGCAGTTCTTC. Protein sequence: CASSLLAGGRWDNEQFF.

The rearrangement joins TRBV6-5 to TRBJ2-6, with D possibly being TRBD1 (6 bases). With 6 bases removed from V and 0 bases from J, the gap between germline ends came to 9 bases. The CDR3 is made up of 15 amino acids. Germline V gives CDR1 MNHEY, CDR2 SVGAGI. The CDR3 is CASSQGNSGANVLTF. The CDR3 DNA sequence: TGTGCCAGCAGCCAGGGGAACTCTGGGGCCAACGTCCTGACTTTC.

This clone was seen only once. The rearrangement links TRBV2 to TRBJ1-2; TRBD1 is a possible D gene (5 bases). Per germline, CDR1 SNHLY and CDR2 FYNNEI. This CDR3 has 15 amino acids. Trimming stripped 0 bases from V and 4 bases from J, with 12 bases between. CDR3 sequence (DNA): TGTGCCAGCAGTGAAGCGCTTGGGGGGACCTATGGCTACACCTTC. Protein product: CASSEALGGTYGYTF.

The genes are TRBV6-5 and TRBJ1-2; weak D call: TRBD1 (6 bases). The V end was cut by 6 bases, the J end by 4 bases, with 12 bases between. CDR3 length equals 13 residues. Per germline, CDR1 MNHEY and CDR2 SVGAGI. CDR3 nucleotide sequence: TGTGCCAGCAGGACCACGACAGGCTATGGCTACACCTTC. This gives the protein CASRTTTGYGYTF.